This TCR beta chain was sequenced during a study of T cells in localized non-small cell lung cancer (TCRdb year 2020). General notes on the study: Comparing tumors with uninvolved tumor-adjacent lungs, the study looked at the T cell repertoires of 200 to 250 patients with early-stage NSCLC. The cohort consisted of 200 to 250 treatment-naive NSCLC patients whose localized lung tumors had been resected. NSCLC patients had a mean age of roughly 66 years, and fewer than 150 were male and over 85 female. Overall study results and their limits: Because multi-region tumor sequencing was not done, intratumor heterogeneity could not be ruled out. Uninvolved tumor-adjacent lung showed the highest T cell clonality, higher than tumor, which suggests more focused antigenic responses in the uninvolved tumor-adjacent lung. Longer overall survival was associated with higher blood T cell density, whereas shorter survival was associated with higher adjacent-lung clonality. Because the study design was exploratory, TCR variables were selected using unadjusted p-values without false-discovery rate correction. Of the top 100 tumor clones, a median of roughly 53 were detected in paired uninvolved adjacent lung; around 30 were also among that lung's top 100.

About this clone itself: The antigen this receptor binds is unknown. Qualities for individual bases were not recorded, and no much larger clone is one base off.

At diagnosis, peripheral blood, uninvolved tumor-adjacent lung and tumor were collected and stored as a combination of fresh-frozen and FFPE material. Blood samples were analyzed as peripheral blood mononuclear cells for TCR repertoire profiling. TCR beta CDR3 regions were sequenced from DNA using the immunoSEQ Assay. From the authors' description of their analysis: T cell density was computed as TCR beta template counts normalized to usable DNA estimated by amplifying housekeeping genes. Richness was estimated with the preseqR package, extrapolating to 400,000 templates for PBMC samples and 120,000 templates for tissue samples. Clonality was calculated as one minus Pielou's evenness. Differential abundance testing on productive amino-acid clonotypes, with a minimum total count of 5 and an alpha of 0.1, was used to identify tissue-enriched TCRs. The Jaccard Index and the Morisita Overlap Index were used to quantify repertoire overlap between compartments. GLIPH grouped TCR beta CDR3s together with public tetramer-defined viral CDR3s, and a viral motif had to include at least three viral sequences and also show V-gene enrichment. TCRdb carries this immuneACCESS record with in-frame sequences only. Its versions omit some clonotypes, under half of them owing to an unresolved V gene in the studies checked, with the rest unexplained. The V and J calls and the clone size are those of that table, but D and trimming were determined from the DNA. The sample yields about 29,000 clones; about 89% were counted once. The ten biggest clones cover about 9.4% of the sample.

The sequence derives from a woman aged 35-70 years with stage I lung adenocarcinoma. The sample in question was peripheral blood, obtained before any cancer treatment.

The nucleotide sequence reads as follows: TGTGCCAGCAGTTACGGGACAGGGGGCCACTATGGCTACACCTTC. The resulting protein is CASSYGTGGHYGYTF. Recombination linked TRBV6-5 to TRBJ1-2; 12 central nucleotides agree with TRBD1. Via the germline V gene, CDR1 is MNHEY and CDR2 SVGAGI. There are 15 amino acids in the CDR3, from cysteine to phenylalanine inclusive. Left in the record is the CDR3 DNA by itself, 45 bases read in frame from the first base. Here V drops 2 bases and J drops 3 bases, and the junction holds 1 base not matched to any gene.